The 30 T cell receptor beta chains below were found in one sample sequenced in a study of beta chain features in type 1 diabetes. The investigators reverse transcribed all of the isolated RNA, so they sequenced expressed TCRB transcripts. Assay used: immunoSEQ multiplex PCR; TCRdb lists only in-frame clones, some missing. The data contain around 500,000 clones, roughly 10% of them seen just once; the ten biggest clones take up 0.046%. Sequences were obtained from naive CD4+ T cells from blood. These receptors originate from a woman aged 18-29 years in good health.

V gene TRBV7-2 combines with J gene TRBJ2-5; TRBD1 matches at 9 bases. Germline V lookup: CDR1 SGHTA, CDR2 FQGNSA. J gave up 5 bases and V 0 bases, and 7 bases lay outside the gene matches. The CDR3 covers 16 residues. The CDR3 is CASSLAQGAREETQYF. CDR3 in DNA: TGTGCCAGCAGCTTAGCACAGGGGGCTAGAGAGGAGACCCAGTACTTC.

The rearrangement uses TRBV5-1 and TRBJ2-1; 10 bases map to TRBD1. The CDR3 covers 15 residues. Per germline, CDR1 SGHRS and CDR2 YFSETQ. V was pared by 3 bases and J by 6 bases, with 6 bases of the junction left unmatched. CDR3 sequence (DNA): TGCGCCAGCAGCTATAGACAGGGGGCACTCAATGAGCAGTTCTTC. This encodes CASSYRQGALNEQFF.

This rearrangement joins TRBV9 to TRBJ2-7, with TRBD1 matching over 7 bases. The CDR3 length is 14 residues. With V trimmed by 0 bases and J by 6 bases, 6 bases remained unmatched. The germline V gene has CDR1 SGDLS and CDR2 YYNGEE. The CDR3 sequence is CASSVATGYGEQYF. CDR3 coding DNA: TGTGCCAGCAGCGTAGCGACAGGGTATGGCGAGCAGTACTTC.

The genes are TRBV7-9 and TRBJ2-3; 7 positions match TRBD1. V was clipped by 5 bases and J by 3 bases; unmatched bases: 8. CDR3 length: 15 amino acids. Germline CDR1 is SEHNR and CDR2 is FQNEAQ (reference sequence). CDR3 loop: CASSRQGEVTDTQYF. Written as DNA, the CDR3 is TGTGCCAGCAGCCGACAGGGAGAGGTGACAGATACGCAGTATTTT.

This sequence joins TRBV27 and TRBJ1-2; the D is unclear. This CDR3 has 17 residues. Deletions cut 4 bases from V and 3 bases from J, with 21 bases between. CDR1 and CDR2 from the germline V gene are MNHEY and SMNVEV (reference sequence). The CDR3, as DNA: TGTGCCAGCAGTTCCGCCATTCGAGAGCAATTCTACTATGGCTACACCTTC. Its translation is CASSSAIREQFYYGYTF.

This chain links TRBV7-3 with TRBJ2-1; 8 bases match TRBD2. Germline V gene sequence: CDR1 SGHTA, CDR2 FQGTGA. CDR3 length equals 15 residues. The J segment lost 7 bases and the V segment lost 1 base, leaving 6 bases of the junction unmatched. CDR3 amino acids: CASSLIGLAVNEQFF. The CDR3 DNA is TGTGCCAGCAGCTTAATAGGACTAGCCGTAAATGAGCAGTTCTTC.

The chain recombines TRBV6-6 with TRBJ2-7; 14 nucleotides match TRBD2. With V trimmed by 4 bases and J by 2 bases, 1 base remained unmatched. The CDR3 runs 15 residues. Germline V gene lookup returns CDR1 MNHNY and CDR2 SVGAGI (reference sequence). CDR3 amino acids: CASSSGLAGAYEQYF. The CDR3 bases are TGTGCCAGCAGTTCGGGACTAGCGGGGGCCTACGAGCAGTACTTC.

This clone has more than one count but fewer than ten. The CDR3 sequence: CAWSRGLSTEAFF. The CDR3 coding sequence is TGTGCCTGGAGTCGAGGGCTTAGCACTGAAGCTTTCTTT. The chain couples TRBV30 to TRBJ1-1; D gene ambiguous. The CDR3 is 13 amino acids. CDR1 and CDR2 from the germline V gene are GTSNPN and SVGIG (reference sequence). V dropped 2 bases and J dropped 4 bases, with 11 bases sitting between them.

The rearrangement joins TRBV13 to TRBJ2-5, with TRBD2 identical over 7 bases. The CDR3 has 14 residues. Germline V gene data show CDR1 as PRHDT and CDR2 as FYEKMQ (reference sequence). J gave up 3 bases and V 4 bases, and 5 bases lay outside the gene matches. The chain's CDR3 is CASSWTRKEETQYF. In nucleotides, the CDR3 is TGTGCCAGCAGCTGGACTAGAAAGGAAGAGACCCAGTACTTC.

This chain links TRBV7-2 with TRBJ2-6, with D uncertain. V lost 4 bases and J 5 bases, leaving 9 bases between the germline ends. The CDR3 totals 14 residues. CDR1 SGHTA and CDR2 FQGNSA come from the germline V gene. The CDR3 here is CASSSPSRANVLTF. DNA of the CDR3: TGTGCCAGCAGCTCCCCAAGTCGGGCCAACGTCCTGACTTTC.

The V and J genes are TRBV7-2 and TRBJ2-7; 9 bases line up with TRBD2. Germline V gives CDR1 SGHTA, CDR2 FQGNSA. The V segment lost 5 bases and the J segment 6 bases; nucleotides outside the gene matches: 14. The CDR3 is 16 residues long. The CDR3 reads CASSTLIAGESGEQYF. In DNA, the CDR3 is TGTGCCAGCAGCACATTAATAGCGGGAGAATCGGGCGAGCAGTACTTC. The full variable domain, with the rest looked up from reference TRBV7-2 and TRBJ2-7, is GAGVSQSPSNKVTEKGKDVELRCDPISGHTALYWYRQSLGQGLEFLIYFQGNSAPDKSGLPSDRFSAERTGGSVSTLTIQRTQQEDSAVYLCASSTLIAGESGEQYFGPGTRLTVT.

The table lists this clone with a few counts. The V gene is TRBV2, the J gene TRBJ2-3; 7 bases match TRBD2. Germline CDR1 SNHLY, CDR2 FYNNEI. The CDR3 has 12 amino acids. V lost 8 bases to trimming and J lost 7 bases; unmatched junction nucleotides: 6. In DNA, the CDR3 is TGTGCCAGCCTCGGGGGGACTAATACGCAGTATTTT. It codes for CASLGGTNTQYF.

This clone was counted a few times. This chain connects TRBV4-3 to TRBJ1-4, with D possibly TRBD1 on 6 matching bases. The ends were cut back, 4 bases at V and 7 bases at J, with 10 bases in the middle. The CDR3 spans 13 residues. Germline-derived CDR1 and CDR2 are LGHNA and YSLEER. The CDR3 DNA reads as TGCGCCAGCAGCCTTTGGACAGCTGAAAAACTGTTTTTT. This gives the protein CASSLWTAEKLFF.

This clone was counted between two and nine times. V usage is TRBV5-1 and J usage is TRBJ1-1; 8 bases line up with TRBD1. Trimming cost V 5 bases and J 1 base; bases outside gene matches: 4. CDR1 SGHRS and CDR2 YFSETQ come from the germline V gene. The length of the CDR3 is 14 residues. The CDR3 loop reads CASSAGQANTEAFF. As DNA, the CDR3 is TGCGCCAGCAGTGCGGGACAGGCGAACACTGAAGCTTTCTTT.

The genes are TRBV6-6 and TRBJ1-1, with D tentatively TRBD1 (6 bases). Germline V CDR1 and CDR2: MNHNY, SVGAGI (reference sequence). CDR3 size: 13 residues. The V and J ends lost 8 bases and 4 bases respectively, with 14 bases between them. This chain's CDR3 is CASFRGTGTEAFF. CDR3 in DNA: TGTGCCAGCTTCAGGGGTACCGGCACTGAAGCTTTCTTT.

This rearrangement joins TRBV2 to TRBJ1-6, with D uncertain. Germline V gene sequence: CDR1 SNHLY, CDR2 FYNNEI. Trimming removed 4 bases at V and 0 bases at J, with 4 bases between. This CDR3 is built from 14 residues. This CDR3 reads CASSGSSYNSPLHF. CDR3 DNA: TGTGCCAGCAGTGGCAGCTCCTATAATTCACCCCTCCACTTT.

This clone occurred a few times. Here the CDR3 DNA reads TGCAGCGCCCGGGACAGGGGAGCAACTAATGAAAAACTGTTTTTT. Translation: CSARDRGATNEKLFF. The chain joins TRBV29-1 to TRBJ1-4; the match to TRBD1 covers 10 bases. The CDR3 loop spans 15 amino acids. The germline V gene has CDR1 SQVTM and CDR2 ANQGSEA. V was pared by 7 bases and J by 0 bases, with 5 bases of the junction left unmatched.

This clone was counted between two and nine times. V is TRBV7-9 and J is TRBJ2-7; D possibly corresponds to TRBD2 (7 bases). Trimming left V 4 bases short and J 7 bases short, with 26 bases between. The CDR3 contains 17 residues. Germline V gene sequence: CDR1 SEHNR, CDR2 FQNEAQ (reference sequence). CDR3 protein: CASSSGKSGTRVLEQYF. DNA of the CDR3: TGTGCCAGCAGCTCCGGAAAAAGCGGGACACGGGTTTTGGAGCAGTACTTC.

Comment on this clone: Because it lacks the conserved phenylalanine or tryptophan at the end, this CDR3 is likely a read error. No DNA is shown, since the ends of the CDR3 on it are uncertain; the CDR3 is the one TCRdb lists. The CDR3: CASSAGAFRPL. The chain is built from TRBV2 and TRBJ2-7. Termini included, the CDR3 measures 11 amino acids. Germline loops: CDR1 SNHLY, CDR2 FYNNEI.

This clone has just a few counts. This sequence joins TRBV27 and TRBJ2-7, with 10 bases fitting TRBD2. CDR3 length equals 16 residues. V shed 1 base and J 2 bases; nucleotides not matched to a gene: 5. Germline V lookup: CDR1 MNHEY, CDR2 SMNVEV (reference sequence). CDR3 sequence reads: CASSLLTSGLPYEQYF. In DNA, the CDR3 is TGTGCCAGCAGTTTATTGACTAGCGGGCTGCCCTACGAGCAGTACTTC.

The chain links TRBV27 to TRBJ2-2, with 10 bases identical to TRBD2. Germline V lookup: CDR1 MNHEY, CDR2 SMNVEV (reference sequence). V gave up 4 bases and J gave up 6 bases; unmatched junction bases: 8. There are 16 residues in the CDR3. CDR3 region: CASSSTGTSVPGELFF. For the CDR3, the DNA is TGTGCCAGCAGTTCCACCGGGACTAGCGTCCCCGGGGAGCTGTTTTTT.

This clone was picked up a small number of times. The CDR3 DNA sequence: TGTGCCACCGGCGGGACTAAGTCCTACAATGAGCAGTTCTTC. Encoded protein: CATGGTKSYNEQFF. The genes are TRBV2 and TRBJ2-1, with 7 positions matching TRBD2. The V gene's germline CDR1 is SNHLY and CDR2 FYNNEI. V lost 10 bases to trimming and J lost 1 base; unmatched junction nucleotides: 7. The CDR3 totals 14 residues.

The chain uses TRBV4-3 and TRBJ2-3; no firm D call. V was clipped by 0 bases and J by 6 bases, with 7 bases between them. This CDR3 is built from 13 residues. Germline CDR1 is LGHNA and CDR2 is YSLEER. The CDR3: CASSQESEDTQYF. The CDR3, as DNA: TGCGCCAGCAGCCAAGAATCCGAGGATACGCAGTATTTT.

This clone has just a few counts. The CDR3 is CSGDLGLSETQYF. Here the CDR3 DNA reads TGCAGCGGGGACTTAGGGTTATCAGAGACCCAGTACTTC. The chain links TRBV29-1 to TRBJ2-5; possibly TRBD2 for D (6 bases). Germline CDR1 SQVTM, CDR2 ANQGSEA. Trimming took off 7 bases at V and 4 bases at J, with 16 bases between the two ends. CDR3 size: 13 residues.

CDR3 residues: CASSFGASSYNEQFF. CDR3 DNA sequence: TGTGCCAGCAGCTTTGGCGCTAGCTCCTACAATGAGCAGTTCTTC. This chain uses TRBV7-3 with TRBJ2-1; D not resolved. Trimming shortened V by 3 bases and J by 0 bases, and 9 bases separated the two germline ends. The CDR3 spans 15 residues. Looked up from germline, CDR1 is SGHTA and CDR2 is FQGTGA.

The chain combines TRBV9 with TRBJ1-2; TRBD1 is a possible D gene (6 bases). Trimming shortened V by 5 bases and J by 3 bases, and 8 bases separated the two germline ends. Germline V gene sequence: CDR1 SGDLS, CDR2 YYNGEE. The CDR3 is 12 amino acids. CDR3 sequence: CASSTGYYGYTF. CDR3 bases: TGTGCCAGCAGTACAGGGTACTATGGCTACACCTTC. Combining the CDR3 with reference TRBV9 and TRBJ1-2 gives the whole variable domain DSGVTQTPKHLITATGQRVTLRCSPRSGDLSVYWYQQSLDQGLQFLIQYYNGEERAKGNILERFSAQQFPDLHSELNLSSLELGDSALYFCASSTGYYGYTFGSGTRLTVV.

The rearrangement joins TRBV4-3 to TRBJ2-5; tentatively, D is TRBD2 (6 bases). The germline V gene has CDR1 LGHNA and CDR2 YSLEER. This CDR3 region has 18 residues. The V end was cut by 0 bases, the J end by 2 bases, with 19 bases between. CDR3 loop: CASSQDFLGGDPQETQYF. Written as DNA, the CDR3 is TGCGCCAGCAGCCAAGATTTTTTGGGCGGGGACCCACAAGAGACCCAGTACTTC.

V gene TRBV2 combines with J gene TRBJ1-2; unclear D gene. This CDR3 is 11 amino acids long. Germline CDR1 and CDR2: SNHLY and FYNNEI. V lost 7 bases to trimming and J lost 4 bases, with 7 bases between them. The CDR3 bases are TGTGCCAGCACCACGGGCTATGGCTACACCTTC. Encoded protein: CASTTGYGYTF. Drawing the rest from reference TRBV2 and TRBJ1-2, the complete variable domain is EPEVTQTPSHQVTQMGQEVILRCVPISNHLYFYWYRQILGQKVEFLVSFYNNEISEKSEIFDDQFSVERPDGSNFTLKIRSTKLEDSAMYFCASTTGYGYTFGSGTRLTVV.

The rearrangement links TRBV7-6 to TRBJ2-7; 11 bases match TRBD1. The junction had 7 bases not matched to a gene; V was cut back by 6 bases and J by 3 bases. CDR3 size: 15 residues. The germline V gene has CDR1 SGHVS and CDR2 FNYEAQ. The chain's CDR3 is CASRRWDRGDYEQYF. The CDR3 DNA reads as TGTGCCAGCAGAAGGTGGGACAGGGGGGACTACGAGCAGTACTTC.

The V gene is TRBV15, the J gene TRBJ2-1; 10 bases map to TRBD2. The germline V gene has CDR1 LNHNV and CDR2 YYDKDF (reference sequence). The CDR3 is 15 amino acids. The V and J ends lost 1 base and 8 bases, in that order; junction bases with no gene match: 5. The chain's CDR3 is CATSRALAGPHEQFF. The CDR3 region has the DNA TGTGCCACCAGCAGAGCACTAGCGGGACCTCATGAGCAGTTCTTC.